This passage covers 8 T cell receptor beta chains from one sample sequenced in a study of CD8 T cells in Susac syndrome. cDNA came from approximately 0.5 to 1 ug RNA primed by random hexamers. MiXCR, run by TCRdb on the immunoSEQ multiplex PCR reads, gives a single entry per CDR3 protein. The table has about 200,000 distinct CDR3 sequences, approximately 95% seen once. Sequenced sample: CD4+ T cells from PBMCs. These receptors came from a human donor with multiple sclerosis.

In its sample, this clonotype was seen once. The chain employs TRBV18 and TRBJ1-6, with D uncertain. The germline V gene encodes CDR1 KGHSH and CDR2 LQKENI. The V and J ends lost 2 bases and 7 bases respectively, with 12 bases between them. The CDR3 sequence is 15 residues long. In DNA, the CDR3 is TGTGCCAGCTCACCAGGGATACAGACCAATTCACCCCTCCACTTT. Translating gives CASSPGIQTNSPLHF.

The rearrangement uses TRBV6-1 and TRBJ2-5; the D gene is possibly TRBD1 (6 bases). V was trimmed by 6 bases and J by 5 bases, leaving 13 bases between them. CDR3 length: 13 residues. Germline assignment: CDR1 MNHNS and CDR2 SASEGT. CDR3 sequence (DNA): TGTGCCAGCAGCCCAGGGGTAGCGGAGACCCAGTACTTC. It codes for CASSPGVAETQYF.

The chain joins TRBV13 to TRBJ2-3; D possibly corresponds to TRBD2 (5 bases). The length of the CDR3 is 13 residues. V was clipped by 11 bases and J by 4 bases, with 16 bases between them. CDR1 is PRHDT, CDR2 FYEKMQ, per germline (reference sequence). The DNA for the CDR3 is TGTGCCCAGAAACGGGCGGGCGCAGATACGCAGTATTTT. Protein: CAQKRAGADTQYF. Full variable domain (outside the CDR3, taken from reference TRBV13 and TRBJ2-3): AAGVIQSPRHLIKEKRETATLKCYPIPRHDTVYWYQQGPGQDPQFLISFYEKMQSDKGSIPDRFSAQQFSDYHSELNMSSLELGDSALYFCAQKRAGADTQYFGPGTRLTVL.

This clonotype appeared a few times. The rearrangement joins TRBV10-3 to TRBJ2-5, with a weak D call TRBD1 (5 bases). Trimming took off 4 bases at V and 2 bases at J, with 11 bases between the two ends. This CDR3 comprises 14 residues. The germline gives CDR1 ENHRY, CDR2 SYGVKD. The DNA for the CDR3 is TGTGCCATCAGTGGGGGCAGCATTCAAGAGACCCAGTACTTC. It is translated as CAISGGSIQETQYF.

V is TRBV7-9 and J is TRBJ1-4; a possible D gene is TRBD1 (5 bases). The V gene lost 5 bases and the J gene lost 3 bases, with 13 bases spanning the gap. The germline V gene encodes CDR1 SEHNR and CDR2 FQNEAQ (reference sequence). This CDR3 comprises 15 residues. CDR3 sequence reads: CASSMGVTANEKLFF. The DNA of the CDR3 is TGTGCCAGCAGCATGGGGGTGACGGCTAATGAAAAACTGTTTTTT.

This clonotype was picked up one time. V is TRBV29-1 and J is TRBJ2-3; 10 positions agree with TRBD2. Germline V lookup: CDR1 SQVTM, CDR2 ANQGSEA. J lost 6 bases, V lost 5 bases, and 8 bases had no gene match. This CDR3 spans 14 amino acids. The CDR3 region is CSVTTSGLQDTQYF. The CDR3 nucleotides are TGCAGCGTTACGACTAGCGGGTTGCAGGATACGCAGTATTTT.

This chain connects TRBV11-2 to TRBJ2-1; TRBD1 matches at 8 bases. The CDR3 length is 13 residues. With V trimmed by 7 bases and J by 6 bases, 5 bases remained unmatched. The germline CDR1 and CDR2 sequences are SGHAT and FQNNGV. The DNA of the CDR3 is TGTGCCAGCACCCTTGGACAGGGCAATGAGCAGTTCTTC. This sequence encodes CASTLGQGNEQFF.

V gene TRBV12-3 or TRBV12-4 combines with J gene TRBJ1-1; unclear D gene. V gave up 6 bases and J gave up 4 bases, with 18 bases separating them. There are 15 residues in the CDR3. CDR3 coding DNA: TGTGCCAGCAGCTCGGTTGGAGGGAGGACCACTGAAGCTTTCTTT. Translation: CASSSVGGRTTEAFF.